These 6 T cell receptor beta chains were sequenced from one sample in a study of graft-versus-host responses after intestinal transplantation. TCRdb's table, derived via immunoSEQ multiplex PCR, lists solely in-frame clones and lacks some. The data show 35,000 to 45,000 clones, with 90% to 95% seen just once and 0.65% to 0.95% held by the top ten. Sequencing was performed on PBMCs, taken 16 days after intestinal transplant. These TCRs come from a human patient who received an intestinal transplant, so some T cells may come from the graft donor.

This chain links TRBV28 with TRBJ2-3, with no clear D. The germline gives CDR1 MDHEN, CDR2 SYDVKM. The CDR3 is 15 residues long. The germline V and J ends were trimmed by 4 bases and 0 bases, with 11 bases remaining between them. CDR3 sequence reads: CASSSYFNSTDTQYF. The CDR3 DNA reads TGTGCCAGCAGTTCCTACTTCAATAGCACAGATACGCAGTATTTT. The full variable domain, its missing parts supplied by reference TRBV28 and TRBJ2-3, is DVKVTQSSRYLVKRTGEKVFLECVQDMDHENMFWYRQDPGLGLRLIYFSYDVKMKEKGDIPEGYSVSREKKERFSLILESASTNQTSMYLCASSSYFNSTDTQYFGPGTRLTVL.

This chain links TRBV21-1 with TRBJ2-5. TRBV21-1 is deemed a pseudogene. The CDR3 totals 13 residues. The CDR3 nucleotides read TGTGCCAGCAGCAAGTGGGTAAGAGAGACCCAGTACTTC. Protein: CASSKWVRETQYF.

The V call is TRBV19, the J call TRBJ1-5; the match to TRBD1 covers 7 bases. This CDR3 has 15 residues. Germline loops: CDR1 LNHDA, CDR2 SQIVND (reference sequence). The ends lost 5 bases at V and 1 base at J; junction bases unmatched: 5. CDR3 sequence: CASSVFRGSNQPQHF. The CDR3, as DNA: TGTGCCAGTAGTGTATTCAGGGGGAGCAATCAGCCCCAGCATTTT.

The rearrangement uses TRBV4-2 and TRBJ2-1; 9 nucleotides match TRBD2. V lost 4 bases, J lost 6 bases, and 16 bases stayed unmatched. CDR1 is LGHNA, CDR2 YNFKEQ, per germline. The CDR3 totals 18 residues. The CDR3 DNA is TGTGCCAGCAGCCCCAGCCAATCTTGGACTAGCGCCTCCAATGAGCAGTTCTTC. Amino acids: CASSPSQSWTSASNEQFF.

DNA of the CDR3: TGTGCCAGCAGCTTAGGGGCAGATACGCAGTATTTT. It encodes CASSLGADTQYF. The rearrangement joins TRBV13 to TRBJ2-3, with D unclear. The CDR3 is 12 residues long. Per the germline V gene, CDR1 is PRHDT and CDR2 is FYEKMQ (reference sequence). Trimming cost V 0 bases and J 4 bases, with 2 bases left between them. Using reference TRBV13 and TRBJ2-3 for the parts outside the CDR3, the full variable domain is AAGVIQSPRHLIKEKRETATLKCYPIPRHDTVYWYQQGPGQDPQFLISFYEKMQSDKGSIPDRFSAQQFSDYHSELNMSSLELGDSALYFCASSLGADTQYFGPGTRLTVL.

The genes are TRBV5-6 and TRBJ2-1, with TRBD2 matching over 11 bases. The CDR3 has 14 amino acids. Germline V lookup: CDR1 SGHDT, CDR2 YYEEEE. V lost 9 bases, J lost 9 bases, and 11 bases stayed unmatched. The CDR3 nucleotides are TGTGCCACCACGGGACTAGCGGCTACGGGTGAGCAGTTCTTC. Encoded protein: CATTGLAATGEQFF.